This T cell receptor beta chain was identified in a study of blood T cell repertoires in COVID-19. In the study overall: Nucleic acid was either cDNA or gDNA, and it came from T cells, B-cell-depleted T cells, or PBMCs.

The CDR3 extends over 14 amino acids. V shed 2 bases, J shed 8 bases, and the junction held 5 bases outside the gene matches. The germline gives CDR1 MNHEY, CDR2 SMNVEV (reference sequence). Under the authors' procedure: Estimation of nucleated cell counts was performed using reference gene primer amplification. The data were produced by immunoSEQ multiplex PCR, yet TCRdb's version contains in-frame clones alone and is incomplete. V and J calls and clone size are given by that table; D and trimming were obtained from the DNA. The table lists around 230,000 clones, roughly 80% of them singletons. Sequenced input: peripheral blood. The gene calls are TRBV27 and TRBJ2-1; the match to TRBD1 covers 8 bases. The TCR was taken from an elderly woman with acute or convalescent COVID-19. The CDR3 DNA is TGTGCCAGCAGTTTAGCCAGGGGGCTTGATGAGCAGTTCTTC. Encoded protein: CASSLARGLDEQFF.